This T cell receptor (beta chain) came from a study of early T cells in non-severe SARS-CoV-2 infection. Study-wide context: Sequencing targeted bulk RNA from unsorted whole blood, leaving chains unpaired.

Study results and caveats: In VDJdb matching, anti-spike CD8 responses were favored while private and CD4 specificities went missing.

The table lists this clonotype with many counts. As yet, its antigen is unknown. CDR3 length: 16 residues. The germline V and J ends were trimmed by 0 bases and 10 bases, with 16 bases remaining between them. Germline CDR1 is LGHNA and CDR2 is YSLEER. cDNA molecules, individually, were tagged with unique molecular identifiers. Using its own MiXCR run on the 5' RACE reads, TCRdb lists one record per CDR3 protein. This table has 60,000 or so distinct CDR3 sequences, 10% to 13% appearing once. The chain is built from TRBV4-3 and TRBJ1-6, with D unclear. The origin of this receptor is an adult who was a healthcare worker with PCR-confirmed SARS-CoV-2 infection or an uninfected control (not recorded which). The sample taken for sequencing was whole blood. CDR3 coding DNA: TGCGCCAGCAGCCAAGAGGTGCGGCAGGCGGGATCACCCCTCCACTTT. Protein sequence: CASSQEVRQAGSPLHF.